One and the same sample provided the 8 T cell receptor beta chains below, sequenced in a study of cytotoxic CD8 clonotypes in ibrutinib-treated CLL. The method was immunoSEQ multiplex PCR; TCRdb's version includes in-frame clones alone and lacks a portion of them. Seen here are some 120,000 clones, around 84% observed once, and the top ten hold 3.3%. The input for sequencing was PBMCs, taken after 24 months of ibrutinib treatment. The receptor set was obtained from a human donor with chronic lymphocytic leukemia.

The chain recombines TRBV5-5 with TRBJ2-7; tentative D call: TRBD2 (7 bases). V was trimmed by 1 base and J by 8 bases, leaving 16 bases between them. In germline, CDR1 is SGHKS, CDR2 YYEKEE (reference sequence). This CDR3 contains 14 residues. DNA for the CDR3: TGTGCCAGCAGCTTGATTTTAGGGCGGGGGCAGCAGTACTTC. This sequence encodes CASSLILGRGQQYF. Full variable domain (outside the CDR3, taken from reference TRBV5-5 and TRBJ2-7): DAGVTQSPTHLIKTRGQQVTLRCSPISGHKSVSWYQQVLGQGPQFIFQYYEKEERGRGNFPDRFSARQFPNYSSELNVNALLLGDSALYLCASSLILGRGQQYFGPGTRLTVT.

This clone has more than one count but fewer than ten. Written as DNA, the CDR3 is TGTGCCTGGAGTGTTGACTATCCCCTCCACTTT. This sequence encodes CAWSVDYPLHF. V gene TRBV30 combines with J gene TRBJ1-6; D gene unclear. Germline values: CDR1 GTSNPN, CDR2 SVGIG (reference sequence). The CDR3 runs to 11 residues. The V gene lost 0 bases and the J gene lost 13 bases, with 7 bases spanning the gap.

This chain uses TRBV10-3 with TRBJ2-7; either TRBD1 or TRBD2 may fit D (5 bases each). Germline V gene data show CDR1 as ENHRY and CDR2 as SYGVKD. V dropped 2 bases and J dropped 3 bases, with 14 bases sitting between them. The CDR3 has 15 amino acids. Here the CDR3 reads CAISERGASSYEQYF. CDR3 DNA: TGTGCCATCAGTGAGCGAGGGGCTTCCAGCTACGAGCAGTACTTC.

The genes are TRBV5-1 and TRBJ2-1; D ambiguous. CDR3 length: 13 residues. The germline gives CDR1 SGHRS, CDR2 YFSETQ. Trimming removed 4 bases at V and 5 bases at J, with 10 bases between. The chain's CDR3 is CASSAGPNNEQFF. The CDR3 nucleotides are TGCGCCAGCAGCGCTGGACCAAACAATGAGCAGTTCTTC.

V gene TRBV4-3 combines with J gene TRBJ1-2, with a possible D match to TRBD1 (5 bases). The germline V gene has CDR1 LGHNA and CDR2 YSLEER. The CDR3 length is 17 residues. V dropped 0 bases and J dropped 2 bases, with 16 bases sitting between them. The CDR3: CASSQDGGEGHNYGYTF. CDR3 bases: TGCGCCAGCAGCCAAGATGGCGGGGAGGGGCACAACTATGGCTACACCTTC.

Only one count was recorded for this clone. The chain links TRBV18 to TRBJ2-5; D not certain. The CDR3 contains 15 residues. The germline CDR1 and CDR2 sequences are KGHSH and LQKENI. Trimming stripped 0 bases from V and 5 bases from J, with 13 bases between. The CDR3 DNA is TGTGCCAGCTCACCACCAGGGCCTCCCTGGGAGACCCAGTACTTC. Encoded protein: CASSPPGPPWETQYF. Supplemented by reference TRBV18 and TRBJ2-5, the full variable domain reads NAGVMQNPRHLVRRRGQEARLRCSPMKGHSHVYWYRQLPEEGLKFMVYLQKENIIDESGMPKERFSAEFPKEGPSILRIQQVVRGDSAAYFCASSPPGPPWETQYFGPGTRLLVL.

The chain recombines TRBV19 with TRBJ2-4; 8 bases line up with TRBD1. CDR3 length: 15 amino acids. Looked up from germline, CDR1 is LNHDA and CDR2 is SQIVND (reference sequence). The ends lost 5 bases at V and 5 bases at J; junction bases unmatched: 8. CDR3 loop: CASSFPGGAENIQYF. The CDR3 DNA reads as TGTGCCAGTAGTTTCCCAGGGGGCGCGGAAAACATTCAGTACTTC.

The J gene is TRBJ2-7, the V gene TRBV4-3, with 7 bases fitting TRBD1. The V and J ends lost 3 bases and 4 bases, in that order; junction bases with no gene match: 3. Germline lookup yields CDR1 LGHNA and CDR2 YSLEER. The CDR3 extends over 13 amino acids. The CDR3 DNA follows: TGCGCCAGCAGCCAGGTACAGGGGTACGAGCAGTACTTC. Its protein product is CASSQVQGYEQYF.